The clone carrying this T cell receptor beta chain came up a few times. Its antigen is still unknown. One entry per CDR3 protein, called by TCRdb with MiXCR from the 5' RACE reads. The data show a few hundred thousand distinct CDR3 sequences, approximately 20% seen once. The record originates from a study of CD8 T cells in ankylosing spondylitis. General study points: One TCR beta motif, made up of under ten highly homologous variants, appeared characteristic of ankylosing spondylitis blood.

Sequencing input: blood, either unsorted or a sorted T cell fraction (not recorded which). The TCR sequence derives from a male donor with ankylosing spondylitis.

The CDR3 reads CASSNAAGGYDEQYF. CDR3 sequence (DNA): TGTGCCAGCAGCAACGCCGCAGGGGGTTACGACGAGCAGTACTTC. The rearrangement links TRBV7-9 to TRBJ2-7, with 7 bases aligning to TRBD1. The CDR3 is made up of 15 amino acids. The germline CDR1 and CDR2 sequences are SEHNR and FQNEAQ (reference sequence). J gave up 5 bases and V 5 bases, and 12 bases lay outside the gene matches. Supplemented by reference TRBV7-9 and TRBJ2-7, the full variable domain reads DTGVSQNPRHKITKRGQNVTFRCDPISEHNRLYWYRQTLGQGPEFLTYFQNEAQLEKSRLLSDRFSAERPKGSFSTLEIQRTEQGDSAMYLCASSNAAGGYDEQYFGPGTRLTVT.